Listed below are T cell receptor beta chains from one sample, sequenced in a study of vaccination and CD4 T cells after COVID-19. These TCRs are of unknown antigen specificity. TCRdb reprocessed the PCR reads via MiXCR and lists one record per CDR3 protein. The sample includes under 30,000 distinct CDR3 sequences, over 30% of them seen just once. This specimen was CD4+ T cells from blood, cultured in vitro, taken about 7 months after SARS-CoV-2 vaccination. All receptors derive from a human donor who had recovered from COVID-19. CDR3s include the opening cysteine and the closing phenylalanine or tryptophan. D genes are given only for firm matches. Size tells how often a clone was seen (once, few, many) or the class of an expanded clone, and some rows leave it out.

d_call	v_call	j_call	clone_size	cdr3_aa	cdr3_nt
TRBD2	TRBV7-2	TRBJ2-1	NA	CASSSGLAGGNKFF	TGTGCCAGCAGCTCAGGACTAGCGGGAGGGAATAAGTTCTTC
NA	TRBV6-1	TRBJ2-5	NA	CASSAYVYQETQYF	TGTGCCAGCAGTGCCTACGTGTACCAAGAGACCCAGTACTTC
TRBD2	TRBV6-2/TRBV6-3	TRBJ2-5	few	CASSYSGLAGETQYF	TGTGCCAGCAGTTACTCAGGACTAGCGGGAGAGACCCAGTACTTC
NA	TRBV28	TRBJ1-6	NA	CASGGRRVDSPLHF	TGTGCCTCTGGGGGGCGTCGGGTGGATTCACCCCTCCACTTT
NA	TRBV2	TRBJ1-1	NA	CASSNWDTEAFF	TGTGCCAGCTCCAACTGGGACACTGAAGCTTTCTTT
NA	TRBV7-2	TRBJ1-1	medium-sized	CASSPPGSNTEAFF	TGTGCCAGCAGCCCGCCCGGCTCGAACACTGAAGCTTTCTTT
NA	TRBV20-1	TRBJ2-7	NA	CSATLTGFSYEQYF	TGCAGTGCTACTCTTACAGGGTTCTCCTACGAGCAGTACTTC
NA	TRBV7-3	TRBJ2-1	few	CASSHDRGGYNEQFF	TGTGCCAGCAGCCATGACAGAGGGGGTTACAATGAGCAGTTCTTC
NA	TRBV10-3	TRBJ2-5	NA	CAISEGNGETQYF	TGTGCCATCAGTGAAGGGAACGGGGAGACCCAGTACTTC
NA	TRBV7-8	TRBJ1-2	NA	CASSIRDGSNYGYTF	TGTGCCAGCAGCATAAGGGACGGCAGTAACTATGGCTACACCTTC
TRBD1	TRBV6-4	TRBJ1-2	NA	CASRPPGGTGGYGYTF	TGTGCCAGCAGGCCTCCCGGCGGGACAGGGGGCTATGGCTACACCTTC
TRBD2	TRBV7-8	TRBJ2-1	NA	CASSMGGGVGSNEQFF	TGTGCCAGCAGTATGGGGGGGGGAGTCGGGTCCAATGAGCAGTTCTTC
TRBD1	TRBV2	TRBJ2-4	NA	CASSEDRGINIQYF	TGTGCCAGCAGTGAAGACAGGGGGATAAACATTCAGTACTTC
TRBD1	TRBV15	TRBJ1-4	few	CATSRRGQGMKLFF	TGTGCCACCAGCAGGCGAGGACAGGGAATGAAACTGTTTTTT
TRBD2	TRBV28	TRBJ2-7	NA	CASRRRTSGSSYEQYF	TGTGCCAGCAGGCGTCGGACTAGCGGTAGCTCCTACGAGCAGTACTTC
TRBD1	TRBV28	TRBJ2-3	few	CASSLNTGDASTDTQYF	TGTGCCAGCAGTTTAAATACAGGGGATGCTAGCACAGATACGCAGTATTTT
NA	TRBV20-1	TRBJ2-3	large	CSAAHPRGSMTDTQYF	TGCAGTGCGGCCCACCCTAGGGGTTCTATGACAGATACGCAGTATTTT
NA	TRBV20-1	TRBJ1-2	few	CSASVANYGYTF	TGCAGTGCTAGCGTAGCGAACTATGGCTACACCTTC
NA	TRBV20-1	TRBJ2-7	NA	CSAKQLASSYEQYF	TGCAGTGCTAAGCAACTAGCCAGCTCCTACGAGCAGTACTTC
NA	TRBV20-1	TRBJ1-4	NA	CSARDQRGGEKLFF	TGCAGTGCTAGAGATCAGAGGGGTGGGGAAAAACTGTTTTTT
NA	TRBV20-1	TRBJ2-5	few	CSATQGSWAQETQYF	TGCAGTGCTACCCAGGGGTCCTGGGCCCAAGAGACCCAGTACTTC
TRBD1	TRBV20-1	TRBJ2-7	few	CSARGQGVSYEQYF	TGCAGTGCTAGAGGACAGGGGGTCTCCTACGAGCAGTACTTC
NA	TRBV20-1	TRBJ2-1	NA	CSARVGTAGEQFF	TGCAGTGCTAGAGTCGGGACAGCGGGGGAGCAGTTCTTC
NA	TRBV29-1	TRBJ1-1	NA	CSVEGSTEAFF	TGCAGCGTCGAGGGCTCCACTGAAGCTTTCTTT
TRBD1	TRBV20-1	TRBJ2-1	NA	CSVKGQGGDYNEQFF	TGCAGTGTAAAGGGACAGGGAGGGGACTACAATGAGCAGTTCTTC
TRBD2	TRBV20-1	TRBJ2-1	NA	CSASSSGSPYNEQFF	TGCAGTGCTAGTTCCAGCGGGAGCCCCTACAATGAGCAGTTCTTC
NA	TRBV24-1	TRBJ2-7	few	CATRDEGAVQYF	TGTGCCACCAGAGACGAGGGTGCGGTGCAGTACTTC